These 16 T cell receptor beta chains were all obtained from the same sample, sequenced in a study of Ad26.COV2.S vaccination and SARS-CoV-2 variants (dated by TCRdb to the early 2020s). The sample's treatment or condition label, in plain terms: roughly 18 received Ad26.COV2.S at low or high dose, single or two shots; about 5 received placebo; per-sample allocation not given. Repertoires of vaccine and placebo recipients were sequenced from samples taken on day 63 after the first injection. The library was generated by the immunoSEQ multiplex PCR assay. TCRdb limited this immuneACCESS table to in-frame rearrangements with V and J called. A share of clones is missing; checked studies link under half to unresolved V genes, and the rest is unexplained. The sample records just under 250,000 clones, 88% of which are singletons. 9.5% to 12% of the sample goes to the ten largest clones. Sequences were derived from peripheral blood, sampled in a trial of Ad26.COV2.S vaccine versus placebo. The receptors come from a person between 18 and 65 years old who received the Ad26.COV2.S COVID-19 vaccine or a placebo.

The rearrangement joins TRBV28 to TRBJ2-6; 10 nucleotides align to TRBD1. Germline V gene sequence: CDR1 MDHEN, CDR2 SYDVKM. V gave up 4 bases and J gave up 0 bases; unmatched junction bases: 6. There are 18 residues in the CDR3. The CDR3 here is CASSSRTGGISGANVLTF. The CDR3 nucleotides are TGTGCCAGCAGTTCAAGGACAGGGGGGATCTCTGGGGCCAACGTCCTGACTTTC.

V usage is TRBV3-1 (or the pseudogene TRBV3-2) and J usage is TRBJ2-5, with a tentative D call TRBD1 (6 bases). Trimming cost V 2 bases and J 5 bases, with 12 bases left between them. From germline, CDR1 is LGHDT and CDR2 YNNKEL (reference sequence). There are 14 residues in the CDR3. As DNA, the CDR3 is TGTGCCAGCAGCCAAAGGGGGTCCCGGGAGACCCAGTACTTC. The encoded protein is CASSQRGSRETQYF.

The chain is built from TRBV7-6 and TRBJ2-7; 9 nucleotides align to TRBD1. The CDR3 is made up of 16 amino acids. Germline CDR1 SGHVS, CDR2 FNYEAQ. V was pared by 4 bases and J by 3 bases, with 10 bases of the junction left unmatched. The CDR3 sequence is CASSSTQGQGYYEQYF. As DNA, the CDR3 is TGTGCCAGCAGCTCTACTCAGGGACAGGGATACTACGAGCAGTACTTC.

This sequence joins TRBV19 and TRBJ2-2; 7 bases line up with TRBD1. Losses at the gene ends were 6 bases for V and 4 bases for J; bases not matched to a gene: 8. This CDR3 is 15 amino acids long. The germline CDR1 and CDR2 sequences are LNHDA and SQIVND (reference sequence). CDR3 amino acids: CASSLGTASTGELFF. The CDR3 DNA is TGTGCCAGTAGCCTCGGGACAGCAAGCACCGGGGAGCTGTTTTTT.

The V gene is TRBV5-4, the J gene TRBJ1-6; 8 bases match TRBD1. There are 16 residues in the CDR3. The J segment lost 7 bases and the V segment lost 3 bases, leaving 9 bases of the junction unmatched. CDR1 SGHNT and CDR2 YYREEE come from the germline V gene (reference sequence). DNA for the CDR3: TGTGCCAGCAGCTCCGATATGACAGGGGTGAATTCACCCCTCCACTTT. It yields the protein CASSSDMTGVNSPLHF.

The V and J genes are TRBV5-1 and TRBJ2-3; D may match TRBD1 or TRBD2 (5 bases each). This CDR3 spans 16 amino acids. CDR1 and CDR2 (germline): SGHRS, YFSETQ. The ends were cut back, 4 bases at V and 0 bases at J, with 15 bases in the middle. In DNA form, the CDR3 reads TGCGCCAGCAGCCCCGGGGCGAGAACTAGCACAGATACGCAGTATTTT. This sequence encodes CASSPGARTSTDTQYF.

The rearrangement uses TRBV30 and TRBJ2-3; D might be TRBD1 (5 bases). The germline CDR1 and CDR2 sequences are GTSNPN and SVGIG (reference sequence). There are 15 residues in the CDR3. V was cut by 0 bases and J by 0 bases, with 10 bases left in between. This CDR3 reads CAWSVGAKSTDTQYF. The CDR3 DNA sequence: TGTGCCTGGAGTGTAGGGGCGAAAAGCACAGATACGCAGTATTTT.

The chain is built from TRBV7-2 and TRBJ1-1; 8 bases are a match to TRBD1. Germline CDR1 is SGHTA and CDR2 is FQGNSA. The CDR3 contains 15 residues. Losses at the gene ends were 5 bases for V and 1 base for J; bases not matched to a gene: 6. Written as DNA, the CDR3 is TGTGCCAGCAGCCTCGGGGACAGGCGGAACACTGAAGCTTTCTTT. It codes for CASSLGDRRNTEAFF.

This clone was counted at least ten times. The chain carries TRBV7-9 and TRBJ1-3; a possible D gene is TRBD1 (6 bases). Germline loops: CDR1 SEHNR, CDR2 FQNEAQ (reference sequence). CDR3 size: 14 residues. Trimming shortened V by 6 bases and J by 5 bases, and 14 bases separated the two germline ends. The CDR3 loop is CASSSGGRRNTIYF. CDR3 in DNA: TGTGCCAGCAGTTCTGGGGGCAGAAGAAACACCATATATTTT.

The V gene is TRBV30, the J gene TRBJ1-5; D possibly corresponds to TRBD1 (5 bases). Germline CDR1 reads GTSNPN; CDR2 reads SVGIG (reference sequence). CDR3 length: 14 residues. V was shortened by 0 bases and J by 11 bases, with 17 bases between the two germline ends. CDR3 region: CAWSVQAGGLAQHF. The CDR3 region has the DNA TGTGCCTGGAGTGTACAGGCGGGGGGTCTGGCCCAGCATTTT. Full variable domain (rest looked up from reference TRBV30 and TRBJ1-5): SQTIHQWPATLVQPVGSPLSLECTVEGTSNPNLYWYRQAAGRGLQLLFYSVGIGQISSEVPQNLSASRPQDRQFILSSKKLLLSDSGFYLCAWSVQAGGLAQHFGDGTRLSIL.

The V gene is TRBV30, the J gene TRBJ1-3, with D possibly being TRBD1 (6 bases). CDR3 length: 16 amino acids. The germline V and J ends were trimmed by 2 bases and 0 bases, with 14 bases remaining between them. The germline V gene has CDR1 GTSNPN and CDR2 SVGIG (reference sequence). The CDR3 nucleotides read TGTGCCTGGAGTAACTGGGGGGGCAACTCTGGAAACACCATATATTTT. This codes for CAWSNWGGNSGNTIYF.

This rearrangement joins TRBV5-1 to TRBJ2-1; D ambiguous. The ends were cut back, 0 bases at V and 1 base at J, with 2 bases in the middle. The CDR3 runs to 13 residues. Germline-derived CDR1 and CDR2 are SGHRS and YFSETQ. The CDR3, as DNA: TGCGCCAGCAGCTTGGTATCCTACAATGAGCAGTTCTTC. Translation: CASSLVSYNEQFF.

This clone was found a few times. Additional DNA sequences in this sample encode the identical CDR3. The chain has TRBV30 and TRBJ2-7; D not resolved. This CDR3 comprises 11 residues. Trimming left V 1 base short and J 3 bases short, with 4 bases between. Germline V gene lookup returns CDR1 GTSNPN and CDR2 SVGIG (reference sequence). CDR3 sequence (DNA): TGTGCCTGGAGTGCGAGCTACGAGCAGTACTTC. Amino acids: CAWSASYEQYF.

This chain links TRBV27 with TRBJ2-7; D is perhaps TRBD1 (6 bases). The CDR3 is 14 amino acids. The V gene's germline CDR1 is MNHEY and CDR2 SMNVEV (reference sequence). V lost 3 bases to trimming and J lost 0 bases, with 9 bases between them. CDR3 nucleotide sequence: TGTGCCAGCAGTTTCAGGGGACACTCCTACGAGCAGTACTTC. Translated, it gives CASSFRGHSYEQYF.

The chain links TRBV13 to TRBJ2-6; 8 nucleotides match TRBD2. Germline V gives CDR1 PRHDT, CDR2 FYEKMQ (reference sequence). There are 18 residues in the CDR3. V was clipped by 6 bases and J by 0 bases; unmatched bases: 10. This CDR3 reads CASRHRGAGVSGANVLTF. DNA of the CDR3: TGTGCCAGCAGACATCGCGGAGCGGGAGTCTCTGGGGCCAACGTCCTGACTTTC.

The CDR3 spells CASSHRLADGYNEQFF. The CDR3 DNA follows: TGTGCCAGCAGCCATCGACTAGCCGATGGCTACAATGAGCAGTTCTTC. The V and J genes are TRBV7-9 and TRBJ2-1; 7 positions match TRBD2. In germline, CDR1 is SEHNR, CDR2 FQNEAQ (reference sequence). The V segment lost 5 bases and the J segment 3 bases; nucleotides outside the gene matches: 10. The CDR3 spans 16 residues.